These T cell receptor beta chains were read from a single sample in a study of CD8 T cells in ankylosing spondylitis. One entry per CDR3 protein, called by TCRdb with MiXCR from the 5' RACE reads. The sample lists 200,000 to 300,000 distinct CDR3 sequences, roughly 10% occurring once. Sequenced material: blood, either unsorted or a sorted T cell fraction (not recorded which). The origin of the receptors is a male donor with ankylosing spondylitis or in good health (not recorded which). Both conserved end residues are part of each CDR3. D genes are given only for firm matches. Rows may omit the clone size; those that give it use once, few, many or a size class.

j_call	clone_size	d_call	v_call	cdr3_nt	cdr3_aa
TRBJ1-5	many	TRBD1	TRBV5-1	TGCGCCAGCAGCTTGGGGACAGGCCGCAATCAGCCCCAGCATTTT	CASSLGTGRNQPQHF
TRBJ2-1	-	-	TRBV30	TGTGCCTGGAGGGGAGACCTTTACAATGAGCAGTTCTTC	CAWRGDLYNEQFF
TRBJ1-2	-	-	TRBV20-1	TGCAGTGCCGAATCACCACCGGGCGGCTACACCTTC	CSAESPPGGYTF
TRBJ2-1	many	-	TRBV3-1	TGTGCCAGCAGCCAAGATCTCCCGGTCGGGCCCTACAATGAGCAGTTCTTC	CASSQDLPVGPYNEQFF
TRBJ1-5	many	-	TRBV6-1	TGTGCCAGCAGCCCGGGGGCTGGCAATCAGCCCCAGCATTTT	CASSPGAGNQPQHF
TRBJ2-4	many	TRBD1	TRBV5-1	TGCGCCAGCAGCTTAGGACAGGGCCAAGGGGACATTCAGTACTTC	CASSLGQGQGDIQYF
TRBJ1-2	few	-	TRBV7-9	TGTGCCAGCAGCTTGGGGACGCTCTCGTTTAGCACCTTC	CASSLGTLSFSTF
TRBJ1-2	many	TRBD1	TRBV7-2	TGTGCCAGCAGCTCCTCCGGGACAGCCTATGGCTACACCTTC	CASSSSGTAYGYTF
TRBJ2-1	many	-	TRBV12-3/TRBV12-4	TGTGCCAGCAGTTTTAGCGGAAACTCCTACAATGAGCAGTTCTTC	CASSFSGNSYNEQFF
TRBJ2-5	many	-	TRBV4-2	TGTGCCAGCAGCCAAGATGAGGGACGCGGCTCGGGGACCCAGTACTTC	CASSQDEGRGSGTQYF
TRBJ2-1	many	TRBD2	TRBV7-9	TGTGCCAGCAGCTTGGTGGGCGGGGGTAGCTCCTACAATGAGCAGTTCTTC	CASSLVGGGSSYNEQFF
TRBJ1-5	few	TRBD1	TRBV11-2	TGTGCCAGCAGTTATCACAGGGGGCCTCAGCATTTT	CASSYHRGPQHF
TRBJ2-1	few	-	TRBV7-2	TGTGCCAGCAGCTCACGGGGGCCAGGGGAAGGGTACAATGAGCAGTTCTTC	CASSSRGPGEGYNEQFF
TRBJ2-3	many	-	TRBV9	TGTGCCAGCAGCGTGGAAGCGGGAGATACGCAGTATTTT	CASSVEAGDTQYF
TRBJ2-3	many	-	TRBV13	TGTGCCAGCAGCATGAGTCCCGTAGATACGCAGTATTTT	CASSMSPVDTQYF
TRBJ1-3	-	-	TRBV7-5	TGTGCCAGGTCGGCAGGGGCTTCTGGAAACACCATATATTTT	CARSAGASGNTIYF
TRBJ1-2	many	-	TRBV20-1	TGCAGTGCTAGAGTACGCTATGGCTACACCTTC	CSARVRYGYTF
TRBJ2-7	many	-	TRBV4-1	TGCGCCAGCAGCCAAGGGGTCGGCCGCTCCTACGAGCAGTACTTC	CASSQGVGRSYEQYF
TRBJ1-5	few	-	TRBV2	TGTGCCGGGGGGGGGGATAGCAATCAGCCCCAGCATTTT	CAGGGDSNQPQHF
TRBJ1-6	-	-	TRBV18	TGTGCCAGCTCACCGGAGCCCAGACTGGGGAATTCACCCCTCCACTTT	CASSPEPRLGNSPLHF
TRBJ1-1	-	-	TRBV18	TGTGCCAGCTCGGGGGGGGGACGGACTGAAGCTTTCTTT	CASSGGGRTEAFF
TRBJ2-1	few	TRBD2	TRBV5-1	TGCGCCAGCAGCTTACGGACTAGCGGGACCAATGAGCAGTTCTTC	CASSLRTSGTNEQFF
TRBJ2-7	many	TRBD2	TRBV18	TGTGCCAGCTCACCCGGCGGGGGGCCGGAAGAGCAGTACTTC	CASSPGGGPEEQYF
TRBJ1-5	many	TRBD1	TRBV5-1	TGCGCCAGCAGCTTGGGCGAAACAGGGGGTAATCAGCCCCAGCATTTT	CASSLGETGGNQPQHF
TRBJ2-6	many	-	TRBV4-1	TGCGCCAGCAGCCAAGATCGGCCAGAGAGCTCTGGGGCCAACGTCCTGACTTTC	CASSQDRPESSGANVLTF
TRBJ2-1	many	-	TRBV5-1	TGCGCCAGCAGGAACCCTACAGGGCTGAATGAGCAGTTCTTC	CASRNPTGLNEQFF
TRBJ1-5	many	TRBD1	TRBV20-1	TGCAGTGCGGGGACAGGGAATCAGCCCCAGCATTTT	CSAGTGNQPQHF
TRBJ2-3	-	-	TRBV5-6	TGTGCCAGCAGCTTGGAGGGACATCCCAGGGATACGCAGTATTTT	CASSLEGHPRDTQYF
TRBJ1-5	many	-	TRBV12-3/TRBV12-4	TGTGCCAGCAGTTCACGCGGCCCACCCCAGCATTTT	CASSSRGPPQHF
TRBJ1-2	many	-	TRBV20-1	TGCAGTGCTAGTCTGGGGGCCTATGGCTACACCTTC	CSASLGAYGYTF
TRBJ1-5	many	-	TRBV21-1	TGTGCCAGCAGCATCGAAGACAGGGTTGGGTCTCAGCCCCAGCATTTT	CASSIEDRVGSQPQHF
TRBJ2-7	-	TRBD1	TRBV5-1	TGCGCCAGCAGCTTGAAAAGACAGGGGTACTCCTACGAGCAGTACTTC	CASSLKRQGYSYEQYF
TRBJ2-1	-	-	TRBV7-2	TGTGCCAGCAGCTTCGACAGGCTAAATATTTACAATGAGCAGTTCTTC	CASSFDRLNIYNEQFF
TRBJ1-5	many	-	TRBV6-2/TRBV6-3	TGTGCCAGCAGTTGGGGGAATCAGCCCCAGCATTTT	CASSWGNQPQHF
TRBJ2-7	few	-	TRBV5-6	TGTGCCAGCAGCTTGGGTCGGGGGGCTCACGAGCAGTACTTC	CASSLGRGAHEQYF
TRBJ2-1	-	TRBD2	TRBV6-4	TGTGCCAGCAGTGACTCTAGCGGGGGGTTGAATGAGCAGTTCTTC	CASSDSSGGLNEQFF
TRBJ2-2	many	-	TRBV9	TGTGCCAGCAGCTCGAAGGAGATTGCCACCGGGGAGCTGTTTTTT	CASSSKEIATGELFF